This T cell receptor beta chain stems from a study of T cell repertoires in cytomegalovirus infection. As for the study in general: Public TCR beta signatures provided an indication of both CMV infection and a matching HLA type.

This clonotype was counted only a few times. The CDR3 runs 18 residues. After removal of 6 bases from V and 6 bases from J, the junction contained 19 bases not matched to a gene. Germline CDR1 SNHLY, CDR2 FYNNEI. A single record per CDR3 protein comes from TCRdb applying MiXCR to the reads. The sample consists of around 100,000 distinct CDR3 sequences, 23% of them appearing once. Specimen: CD8+ T cells from PBMCs. The chain links TRBV2 to TRBJ2-2, with 7 nucleotides matching TRBD1. The origin of this receptor is a human donor in good health (CMV status not recorded). Some clones in this sample may be carry-over from other donors' samples. The CDR3 loop is CASSLIVRGKESPGELFF. The CDR3 region has the DNA TGTGCCAGCAGCCTAATAGTCAGGGGGAAAGAAAGCCCCGGGGAGCTGTTTTTT.